This T cell receptor (beta chain) is drawn from a study of blood T cell repertoires in COVID-19. Study in general: Samples came from the United States, Italy and Spain, spanning acute and convalescent COVID-19. In each case, the material was cDNA or gDNA derived from T cells, B-cell-depleted T cells, or PBMCs.

The V segment lost 3 bases and the J segment 4 bases; nucleotides outside the gene matches: 3. Per the germline V gene, CDR1 is LGHDT and CDR2 is YNNKEL (reference sequence). There are 15 residues in the CDR3. In the authors' methods: Counts of nucleated cells, estimated from reference gene primer amplification, were obtained. Here immunoSEQ multiplex PCR was the method, and the copy in TCRdb shows in-frame clones only, minus some. V and J calls and clone size come straight from that table; D and trimming were deduced from the DNA. Here the sample spans 150,000 to 200,000 clones, about 77% being singletons. This clone came up a few times.

The receptor's source is a woman of 80 years or more with acute or convalescent COVID-19. The chain couples TRBV3-1 (or the pseudogene TRBV3-2) to TRBJ1-5, with TRBD1 matching 10 bases. Sequenced sample: peripheral blood. The CDR3 region has the DNA TGTGCCAGCAGCCACGGGACAGGGGCTAATCAGCCCCAGCATTTT. Protein: CASSHGTGANQPQHF.